One and the same sample provided the 2 T cell receptor beta chains below, sequenced in a study of Ad26.COV2.S vaccination and SARS-CoV-2 variants. The sample's treatment: over 15 received Ad26.COV2.S at low or high dose, single or two shots; about 5 received placebo; per-sample allocation not given. The investigators took samples on day 63 after the first vaccine or placebo injection. Clones were read by immunoSEQ multiplex PCR, and TCRdb kept only the in-frame ones, dropping some. The sample has approximately 240,000 clones, around 89% seen once. Sequenced material: peripheral blood, taken in a trial of Ad26.COV2.S vaccine versus placebo. These receptor sequences come from a person aged 18-65 years who received the Ad26.COV2.S COVID-19 vaccine or a placebo.

The rearrangement joins TRBV28 to TRBJ1-6; unclear D gene. The V and J ends lost 1 base and 0 bases respectively, with 16 bases between them. The CDR3 runs 19 residues. CDR1 is MDHEN, CDR2 SYDVKM, per germline. CDR3 coding DNA: TGTGCCAGCAGTTTATTCCGCTCTCAGGTTGACTCCTATAATTCACCCCTCCACTTT. Protein sequence: CASSLFRSQVDSYNSPLHF.

The genes are TRBV29-1 and TRBJ2-2; 8 nucleotides match TRBD1. This CDR3 comprises 14 residues. Trimming cost V 6 bases and J 0 bases; bases outside gene matches: 3. Germline values: CDR1 SQVTM, CDR2 ANQGSEA. In DNA, the CDR3 is TGCAGCGTGAAACAGGGGGCGAACACCGGGGAGCTGTTTTTT. Residues: CSVKQGANTGELFF.